A selection of T cell receptor beta chains follows, all from one sample in a study of T-cell reconstitution after alpha-beta-depleted transplantation in children. TCRdb reprocessed the PCR reads via MiXCR and lists one record per CDR3 protein. The table has roughly 500,000 distinct CDR3 sequences, about 30% seen once. Sample: PBMCs from the stem cell graft donor, taken from the stem cell graft. Receptors were obtained from a human donor who donated a stem cell graft to a child with aplastic anemia. Each CDR3 is given with its conserved first and last residue. D genes are given only for firm matches. Rows may omit the clone size; those that give it use once, few, many or a size class.

v_call,j_call,d_call,clone_size,cdr3_aa,cdr3_nt
TRBV29-1,TRBJ1-4,NA,NA,CSVTYVGVEKLFF,TGCAGCGTTACCTACGTCGGGGTTGAAAAACTGTTTTTT
TRBV20-1,TRBJ2-1,TRBD2,few,CAGTSEHNEQFF,TGCGCCGGGACTAGCGAACACAATGAGCAGTTCTTC
TRBV20-1,TRBJ2-7,TRBD2,NA,CSARDLAGVSYEQYF,TGCAGTGCTAGAGACCTAGCGGGAGTCTCCTACGAGCAGTACTTC
TRBV25-1,TRBJ1-2,NA,NA,CASSDGWRANYGYTF,TGTGCCAGCAGTGATGGATGGAGAGCTAACTATGGCTACACCTTC
TRBV5-1,TRBJ1-1,TRBD1,few,CASSSRPRGDTEAFF,TGCGCCAGCAGCTCCCGCCCCAGGGGGGACACTGAAGCTTTCTTT
TRBV6-5,TRBJ2-6,NA,NA,CASSLRASGANVLTF,TGTGCCAGCAGTTTAAGAGCCTCTGGGGCCAACGTCCTGACTTTC
TRBV11-2,TRBJ1-3,TRBD1,NA,CASSSRIYTPGQISGNTIYF,TGTGCCAGCAGCTCACGAATCTATACTCCGGGACAGATATCTGGAAACACCATATATTTT
TRBV12-3/TRBV12-4,TRBJ2-7,NA,NA,CASSPQGGGDEQYF,TGTGCCAGCAGTCCTCAGGGCGGAGGAGACGAGCAGTACTTC
TRBV29-1,TRBJ2-1,TRBD2,NA,CSVEQTSGFYNEQFF,TGCAGCGTTGAACAGACTAGCGGTTTCTACAATGAGCAGTTCTTC
TRBV11-2,TRBJ2-3,TRBD2,once,CASSPGTSGGSTDTQYF,TGTGCCAGCAGCCCAGGGACTAGCGGGGGGAGCACAGATACGCAGTATTTT
TRBV29-1,TRBJ1-2,NA,NA,CSVSLSSRVGGYTF,TGCAGCGTTAGCCTAAGCAGCAGGGTAGGCGGCTACACCTTC
TRBV24-1,TRBJ2-5,TRBD2,few,CATSLTGRTQETQYF,TGTGCCACCAGTCTAACCGGGAGGACCCAAGAGACCCAGTACTTC
TRBV29-1,TRBJ2-1,TRBD1,few,CSVQPDRGSYNEQFF,TGCAGCGTACAACCGGACAGGGGGAGTTACAATGAGCAGTTCTTC
TRBV7-8,TRBJ1-5,NA,NA,CASSLRAGTYSNQPQHF,TGTGCCAGCAGCCTTAGGGCGGGGACTTATAGCAATCAGCCCCAGCATTTT
TRBV20-1,TRBJ2-2,NA,NA,CSAIAELNTGELFF,TGCAGTGCTATTGCGGAACTGAACACCGGGGAGCTGTTTTTT
TRBV29-1,TRBJ2-2,TRBD2,once,CSVAGTSGPGELFF,TGCAGCGTAGCCGGGACTAGCGGGCCAGGGGAGCTGTTTTTT
TRBV7-9,TRBJ1-1,NA,few,CASSLSGAISGEAFF,TGTGCCAGCAGCTTATCGGGGGCCATATCGGGTGAAGCTTTCTTT
TRBV12-3/TRBV12-4,TRBJ2-3,TRBD2,NA,CASTISGGTDTQYF,TGTGCCAGCACCATTAGCGGGGGCACAGATACGCAGTATTTT
TRBV18,TRBJ1-1,NA,few,CASSPRTKDSEAFF,TGTGCCAGCTCACCACGTACGAAGGACAGTGAAGCTTTCTTT
TRBV11-2,TRBJ2-5,NA,few,CASSSSPGRTVRYQETQYF,TGTGCCAGCAGCTCCTCCCCGGGAAGGACAGTGAGGTACCAAGAGACCCAGTACTTC
TRBV7-2,TRBJ1-1,TRBD1,few,CASSYRDRYTEAFF,TGTGCCAGCAGCTACCGGGACAGGTACACTGAAGCTTTCTTT
TRBV7-2,TRBJ2-3,NA,NA,CASSQGSLETF,TGTGCCAGCAGCCAAGGGTCCTTGGAAACATTT
TRBV7-2,TRBJ1-5,TRBD1,NA,CASSANRDRGPNQPQHF,TGTGCCAGCAGCGCAAATCGGGACAGGGGACCAAATCAGCCCCAGCATTTT
TRBV20-1,TRBJ1-2,NA,few,CSAAPPGGMDGYTF,TGCAGTGCTGCGCCCCCGGGGGGAATGGATGGCTACACCTTC
TRBV5-6,TRBJ2-5,TRBD1,few,CASSLRTGHTGTQYF,TGTGCCAGCAGCTTAAGGACAGGGCATACGGGGACCCAGTACTTC
TRBV19,TRBJ1-1,NA,NA,CASSRSALGRLNTEAFF,TGTGCCAGTAGTAGATCGGCTTTGGGCAGGTTGAACACTGAAGCTTTCTTT
TRBV20-1,TRBJ1-5,TRBD1,NA,CSARGTGWSQHF,TGCAGTGCTAGAGGGACAGGGTGGTCCCAGCATTTT
TRBV7-8,TRBJ2-5,NA,NA,CASSLGAGLDQETQYF,TGTGCCAGCAGCTTAGGAGCAGGGCTAGACCAAGAGACCCAGTACTTC
TRBV12-3/TRBV12-4,TRBJ2-7,NA,NA,CASSLKQLYEQYF,TGTGCCAGCAGTTTAAAGCAGCTCTACGAGCAGTACTTC
TRBV29-1,TRBJ2-1,TRBD1,NA,CSAMGQGFYNEQFF,TGCAGCGCAATGGGACAGGGTTTCTACAATGAGCAGTTCTTC